This T cell receptor beta chain appears in the sequencing data of a study of T cell responses to AZD1222 COVID-19 vaccine. Overall study results and limits: Repertoire sampling occurred only after the peak T cell response. Most donors were white British and more were female, and clonal diversity was possibly underestimated.

About this clone itself: Its antigen is currently unknown.

Profiled with immunoSEQ multiplex PCR; TCRdb holds only in-frame clones, not every one. The data show over 100,000 clones, more than 85% seen once. Trimming pared 6 bases from V and 2 bases from J, leaving 14 bases between. CDR1 LNHDA and CDR2 SQIVND come from the germline V gene (reference sequence). The CDR3 is made up of 14 amino acids. The receptor comes from an adult in good health. This chain joins TRBV19 and TRBJ2-7; D unclear. The source material was peripheral blood, sampled on day 0 of AZD1222 vaccination. CDR3 DNA: TGTGCCAGTAGCCCTGGGGTGTTGGCCTACGAGCAGTACTTC. It yields the protein CASSPGVLAYEQYF.